The sequence of this TCR beta chain was determined in a study of vaccination and CD4 T cells after COVID-19 (dated by TCRdb to between 2020 and 2023). Study-level background: Six males and four females were included in the convalescent cohort, with two Hispanic individuals, seven Caucasians, two Asians and one multiracial person represented. Each participant got two doses of either the Pfizer-BioNTech BNT162b2 vaccine (n=8) or the Moderna mRNA-1273 vaccine (n=2). Control cultures received a CEFX viral epitope pool as the positive control, an HIV-1 Nef peptide pool as the negative control, or no peptide. Post-COVID blood samples from convalescent patients were collected a median of roughly 100 days after diagnosis, with a range of about 35 to 180 days. The spike-specific CD4+ TCR repertoire was compared before and after mRNA vaccination in over 9 COVID-19 convalescent patients and a handful of infection-naive healthy vaccine recipients. Post-vaccine blood samples were obtained a median of around 74 days after the second vaccine dose, with a range of about 12 to 241 days. Overlapping spike peptide pools from SARS-CoV-2 and from the common cold coronaviruses HCoV-NL63, HCoV-OC43 and HCoV-229E were used as culture stimuli. An earlier paper using these donors assessed, at the TCR clonotype level, memory CD4+ T cell crossreactivity between SARS-CoV-2 and common cold coronavirus spike proteins. The research as a whole found: Among convalescent patients, a median approximately 88% of the SARS-CoV-2-reactive clones seen after vaccination appeared only after vaccination, which suggests priming specific to the vaccine. The median count of SARS-CoV-2-reactive clonotypes went up from 20 to 25 after infection to a few dozen after vaccination, although the change was not significant. The number of convalescent patients in the study was relatively small, and the study did not examine early timepoints following natural infection. In convalescent patients, nearly all vaccine-specific clones (304 of 307) were found to be mono-reactive for SARS-CoV-2 spike rather than cross-reactive with common cold coronaviruses.

Receptor libraries were prepared by PCR. DNA from cultured CD4+ T cells was subjected to TCR sequencing with the Oncomine TCR Beta short-read assay at the Johns Hopkins FTIC core. Genomic DNA was extracted from the cultured CD4+ T cells with the QIAamp micro DNA kit. Oncomine TCR Beta libraries made from cultured CD4+ T cells were pooled using unique dual indexes and sequenced on an Illumina iSeq 100. The paper's data handling went like this. Non-productive sequences were removed, and CDR3s that did not start with C, did not end with F or W, or were shorter than 7 amino acids were discarded. The MANAFEST web application was used to identify antigen-specific clonotypes by comparing peptide-stimulated wells against reference wells and other culture wells. Positive clones required FDR below 0.05, an odds ratio above 5, and productive frequency above 0.1% in at least two of three replicate wells. Cross-reactive clonotypes were defined as significantly expanded in both SARS-CoV-2 spike wells and at least one common cold coronavirus spike condition. Using R version 3.6.1, CDR3 homology was evaluated through Levenshtein distances (stringdist) along with unrooted phylogenetic trees (ape). TCRdb reworked the public reads: Q25 trimming with fastp, MiXCR clone assembly, productive beta chains retained. Under each unique CDR3 protein, matching rows form one entry showing the most common genes and DNA. The V and J calls were not made by the authors but by TCRdb's processing. This sample gives some 10,000 distinct CDR3 sequences in total; 40% to 55% of them show up just once. The top ten clones comprise about 18% of the sample.

The germline ends are 11 bases apart after V is trimmed by 4 bases and J by 1 base. Looking up the germline V gene yields CDR1 SQVTM and CDR2 ANQGSEA. There are 13 amino acids in the CDR3, from cysteine to phenylalanine inclusive. Only the CDR3 DNA is retained, 39 bases long and in frame from the first base. A single count supports this clonotype. Its antigen is still unknown. It has no much larger one-base neighbor in the sample; base qualities were not kept. Weak support is all one read offers. The treatment or condition label for this specimen denotes: roughly 11-day PBMC culture with coronavirus spike peptide pools or control peptides (ViraFEST assay). CD4+ T cells from unexposed donors were collected before the COVID-19 pandemic (2011-2018). The ViraFEST assay was used in the study, in which antigen-specific T cells were expanded with peptide pools and expanded clonotypes were subsequently identified by TCR sequencing. Each well held 2 million to 2.5 million PBMCs cultured with 9 to 10 ug/ml peptide pools in IMDM containing around 5% human AB serum and 7.5 to 10 IU/ml IL-2. On days 3 and 7, half of the culture medium was replaced with fresh IL-2-containing medium. CD4+ T cells were isolated after 10 days of culture through negative selection using the EasySep CD4+ T cell isolation kit. Unexposed donor CD4+ T cells were tested for reactivity to SARS-CoV-2 S and N and four common cold coronavirus spike pools, as cell number allowed. PBMCs were separated from whole blood using Ficoll-Paque Plus gradient centrifugation and then either used fresh or cryopreserved at -140C. Triplicate wells were generally used for each culture condition. The leukapheresis product for the unexposed donors was obtained through commercial purchase.

The chain employs TRBV29-1 and TRBJ2-7, with TRBD1 perhaps the D gene, on 5 matching bases. The specimen sequenced was CD4+ T cells from blood, cultured in vitro. The receptor comes from a human donor in good health. The CDR3 region: CSVGMGLSYEQYF. In nucleotides, the sequence is TGCAGCGTTGGTATGGGGCTGTCCTACGAGCAGTACTTC.